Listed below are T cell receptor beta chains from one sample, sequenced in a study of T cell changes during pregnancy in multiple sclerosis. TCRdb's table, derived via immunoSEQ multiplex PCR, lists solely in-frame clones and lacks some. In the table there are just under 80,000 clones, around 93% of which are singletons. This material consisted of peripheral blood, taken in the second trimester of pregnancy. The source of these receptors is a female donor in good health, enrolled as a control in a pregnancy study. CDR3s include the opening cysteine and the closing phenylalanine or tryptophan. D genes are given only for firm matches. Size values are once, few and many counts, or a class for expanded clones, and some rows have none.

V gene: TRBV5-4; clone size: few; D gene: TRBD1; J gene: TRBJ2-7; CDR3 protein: CASSQPSQGAYEQYF; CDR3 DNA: TGTGCCAGCAGCCAACCTTCGCAGGGGGCCTACGAGCAGTACTTC
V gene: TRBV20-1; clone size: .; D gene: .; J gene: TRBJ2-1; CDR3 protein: CSALSTDEQFF; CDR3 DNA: TGCAGTGCTCTTAGTACCGATGAGCAGTTCTTC
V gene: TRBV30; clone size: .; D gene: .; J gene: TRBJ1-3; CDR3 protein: CAWSVRAGGNTIYF; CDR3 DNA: TGTGCCTGGAGTGTACGGGCAGGGGGAAACACCATATATTTT
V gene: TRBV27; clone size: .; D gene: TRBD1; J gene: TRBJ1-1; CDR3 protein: CASSVDRADTEAFF; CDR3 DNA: TGTGCCAGCAGCGTGGACAGGGCAGACACTGAAGCTTTCTTT
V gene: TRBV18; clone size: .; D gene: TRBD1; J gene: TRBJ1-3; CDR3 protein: CASSTGTGHSGNTIYF; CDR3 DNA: TGTGCCAGCTCAACGGGGACAGGGCACTCTGGAAACACCATATATTTT
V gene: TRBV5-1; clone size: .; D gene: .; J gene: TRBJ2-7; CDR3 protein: CASSSGNYYEQYF; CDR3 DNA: TGCGCCAGCAGCTCCGGGAATTACTACGAGCAGTACTTC
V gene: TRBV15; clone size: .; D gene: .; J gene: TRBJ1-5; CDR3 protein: CATSTPEGDGQPQHF; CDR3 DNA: TGTGCCACCAGCACCCCTGAGGGGGACGGTCAGCCCCAGCATTTT
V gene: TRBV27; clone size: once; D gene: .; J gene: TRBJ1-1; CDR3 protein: CASRFGESEAFF; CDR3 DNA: TGTGCCAGCAGATTTGGAGAGTCTGAAGCTTTCTTT
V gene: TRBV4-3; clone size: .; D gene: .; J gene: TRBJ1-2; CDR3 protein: CASSQDRLSGGNYGYTF; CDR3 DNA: TGCGCCAGCAGCCAAGATCGACTTAGCGGGGGAAACTATGGCTACACCTTC
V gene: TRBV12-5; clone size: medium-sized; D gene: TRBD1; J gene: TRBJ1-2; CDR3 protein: CASGPDRDGYTF; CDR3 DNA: TGTGCTAGTGGCCCGGACAGGGACGGCTACACCTTC
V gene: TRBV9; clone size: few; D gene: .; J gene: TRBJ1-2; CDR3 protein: CASSNGQLYGYTF; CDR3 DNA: TGTGCCAGCAGCAATGGACAGCTTTATGGCTACACCTTC
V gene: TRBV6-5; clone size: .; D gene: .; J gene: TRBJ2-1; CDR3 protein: CASSYSGGEQFF; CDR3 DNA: TGTGCCAGCAGTTACTCGGGGGGTGAGCAGTTCTTC
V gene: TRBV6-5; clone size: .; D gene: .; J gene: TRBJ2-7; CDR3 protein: CASSSRQAFSYEQYF; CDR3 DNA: TGTGCCAGCAGTTCGCGACAGGCATTCTCCTACGAGCAGTACTTC
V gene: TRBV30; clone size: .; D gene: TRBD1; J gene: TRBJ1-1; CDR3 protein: CAWSTSERDRYTVNTEAFF; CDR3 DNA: TGTGCCTGGAGTACTTCAGAACGGGACAGGTATACAGTGAACACTGAAGCTTTCTTT
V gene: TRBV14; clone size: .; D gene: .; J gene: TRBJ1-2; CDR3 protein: CASSRTTGGYGYTF; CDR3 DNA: TGTGCCAGCAGTCGCACAACAGGTGGCTATGGCTACACCTTC
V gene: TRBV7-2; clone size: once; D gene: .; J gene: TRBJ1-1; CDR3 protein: CASSLLGQNAGGAFF; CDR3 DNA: TGTGCCAGCAGCCTTCTAGGACAGAACGCGGGGGGAGCTTTCTTT
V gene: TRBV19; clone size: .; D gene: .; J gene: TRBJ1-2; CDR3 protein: CASSMSVLWGYTF; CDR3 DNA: TGTGCCAGTAGTATGAGTGTTCTCTGGGGCTACACCTTC
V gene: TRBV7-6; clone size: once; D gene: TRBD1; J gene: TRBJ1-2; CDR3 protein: CASSAGQGAGYTF; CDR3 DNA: TGTGCCAGCAGCGCAGGACAGGGGGCTGGCTACACCTTC
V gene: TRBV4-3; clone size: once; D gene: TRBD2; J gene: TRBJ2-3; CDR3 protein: CASSQDRLAFTDTQYF; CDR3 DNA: TGCGCCAGCAGCCAAGACAGACTAGCGTTCACAGATACGCAGTATTTT
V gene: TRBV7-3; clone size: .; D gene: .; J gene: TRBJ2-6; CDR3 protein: CASSPPGLTSGANVLTF; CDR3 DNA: TGTGCCAGCAGCCCCCCGGGACTTACCTCTGGGGCCAACGTCCTGACTTTC
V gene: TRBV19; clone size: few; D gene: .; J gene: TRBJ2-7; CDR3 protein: CASSLPGGSSPYEQYF; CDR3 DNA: TGTGCCAGTAGTCTCCCCGGGGGTTCCTCCCCCTACGAGCAGTACTTC
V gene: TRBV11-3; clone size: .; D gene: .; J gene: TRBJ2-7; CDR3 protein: CASSRGEQYF; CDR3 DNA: TGTGCCAGCAGCCGGGGCGAGCAGTACTTC
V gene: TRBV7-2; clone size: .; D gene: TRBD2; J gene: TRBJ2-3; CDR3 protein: CASSSGLAGGTDTQYF; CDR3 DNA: TGTGCCAGCAGCTCGGGACTAGCGGGGGGCACAGATACGCAGTATTTT
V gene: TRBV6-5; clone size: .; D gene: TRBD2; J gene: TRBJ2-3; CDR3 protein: CASSNSGGPTDTQYF; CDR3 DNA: TGTGCCAGCAGTAATAGCGGGGGCCCCACAGATACGCAGTATTTT
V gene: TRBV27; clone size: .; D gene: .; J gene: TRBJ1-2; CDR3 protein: CASSGGQFYGYTF; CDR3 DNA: TGTGCCAGCAGTGGCGGACAGTTCTATGGCTACACCTTC
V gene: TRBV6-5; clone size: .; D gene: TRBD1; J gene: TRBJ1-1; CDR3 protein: CASSWGQLAGNTEAFF; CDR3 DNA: TGTGCCAGCAGTTGGGGACAGCTGGCGGGGAACACTGAAGCTTTCTTT
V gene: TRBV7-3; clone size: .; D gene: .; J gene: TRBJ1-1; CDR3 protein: CASSWGGGEAFF; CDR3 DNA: TGTGCCAGCAGCTGGGGAGGTGGTGAAGCTTTCTTT
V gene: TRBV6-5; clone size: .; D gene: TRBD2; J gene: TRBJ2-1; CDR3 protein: CASSQTSGGVNEQFF; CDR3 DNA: TGTGCCAGCAGTCAGACTAGCGGGGGGGTCAATGAGCAGTTCTTC
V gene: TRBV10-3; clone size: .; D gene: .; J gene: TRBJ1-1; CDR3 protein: CAISGKSGKTEAFF; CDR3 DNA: TGTGCCATCAGTGGAAAGTCAGGGAAGACTGAAGCTTTCTTT
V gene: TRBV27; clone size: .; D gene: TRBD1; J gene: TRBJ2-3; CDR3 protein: CASSPRAGGNTQYF; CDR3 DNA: TGTGCCAGCAGTCCCCGGGCAGGGGGAAATACGCAGTATTTT
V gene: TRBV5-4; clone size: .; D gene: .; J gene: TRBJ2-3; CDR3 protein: CASRRVAADTQYF; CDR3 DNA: TGTGCCAGCAGACGGGTAGCAGCAGATACGCAGTATTTT
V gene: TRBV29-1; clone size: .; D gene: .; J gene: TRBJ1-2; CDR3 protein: CSVGTASGYTF; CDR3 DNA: TGCAGCGTTGGGACAGCGAGCGGCTACACCTTC
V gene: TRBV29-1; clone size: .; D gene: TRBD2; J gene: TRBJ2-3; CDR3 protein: CSSPTSGGVTDTQYF; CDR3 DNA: TGCAGTTCCCCCACTAGCGGGGGGGTAACAGATACGCAGTATTTT
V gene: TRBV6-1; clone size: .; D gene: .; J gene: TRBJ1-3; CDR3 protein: CASSSGGGEGNTIYF; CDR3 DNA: TGTGCCAGCAGCTCCGGCGGGGGCGAAGGAAACACCATATATTTT
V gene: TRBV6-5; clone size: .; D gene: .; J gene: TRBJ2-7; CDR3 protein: CASSETGYSYEQYF; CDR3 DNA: TGTGCCAGCAGTGAGACGGGGTACTCCTACGAGCAGTACTTC
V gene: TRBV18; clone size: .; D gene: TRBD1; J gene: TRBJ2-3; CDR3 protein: CASSPNRGDTQYF; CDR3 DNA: TGTGCCAGCTCACCAAACAGGGGAGATACGCAGTATTTT
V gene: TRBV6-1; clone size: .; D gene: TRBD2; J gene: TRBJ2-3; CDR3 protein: CASSGTSGGRPDTQYF; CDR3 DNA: TGTGCCAGCAGTGGGACTAGCGGGGGAAGGCCAGATACGCAGTATTTT
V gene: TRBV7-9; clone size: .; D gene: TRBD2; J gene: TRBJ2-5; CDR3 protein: CASSLVLAGQETQYF; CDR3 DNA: TGTGCCAGCAGCTTAGTCTTAGCGGGGCAAGAGACCCAGTACTTC
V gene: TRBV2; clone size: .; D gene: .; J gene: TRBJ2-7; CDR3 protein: CASNRDYLYEQYF; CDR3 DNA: TGTGCCAGCAACAGGGACTACCTTTACGAGCAGTACTTC
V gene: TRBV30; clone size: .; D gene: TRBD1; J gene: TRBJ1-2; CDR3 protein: CAWSSPFLQGASYGYTF; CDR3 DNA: TGTGCCTGGAGTTCACCCTTCCTCCAGGGGGCCAGCTATGGCTACACCTTC
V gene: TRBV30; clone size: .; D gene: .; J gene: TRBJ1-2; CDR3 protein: CAWSDYGRIYGYTF; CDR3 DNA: TGTGCCTGGAGTGATTATGGGAGGATCTATGGCTACACCTTC
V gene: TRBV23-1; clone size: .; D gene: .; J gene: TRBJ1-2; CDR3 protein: CASSQSESPPNYGYTF; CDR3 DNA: TGCGCCAGCAGTCAATCTGAGAGCCCCCCTAACTATGGCTACACCTTC
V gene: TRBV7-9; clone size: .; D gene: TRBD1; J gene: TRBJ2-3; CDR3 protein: CASSLDARTGSDTQYF; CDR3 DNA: TGTGCCAGCAGCTTAGACGCCCGGACAGGGTCGGATACGCAGTATTTT
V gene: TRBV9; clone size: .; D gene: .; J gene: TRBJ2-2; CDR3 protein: CASNDRQANTGELFF; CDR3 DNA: TGTGCCAGCAATGACCGACAGGCGAACACCGGGGAGCTGTTTTTT
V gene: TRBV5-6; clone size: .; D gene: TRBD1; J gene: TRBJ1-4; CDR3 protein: CASSLASGTDYEKLFF; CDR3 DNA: TGTGCCAGCAGCTTGGCTTCCGGGACAGATTATGAAAAACTGTTTTTT
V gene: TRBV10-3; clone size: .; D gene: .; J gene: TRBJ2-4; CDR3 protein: CAISDSGTKNIQYF; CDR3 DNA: TGTGCCATCAGTGACTCGGGGACCAAAAACATTCAGTACTTC
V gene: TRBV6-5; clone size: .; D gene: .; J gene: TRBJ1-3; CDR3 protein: CASSYSNRASGNTIYF; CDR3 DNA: TGTGCCAGCAGTTACTCGAACAGGGCGTCTGGAAACACCATATATTTT
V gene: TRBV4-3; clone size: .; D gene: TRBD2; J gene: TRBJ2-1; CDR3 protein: CASSQGLAGYNEQFF; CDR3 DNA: TGCGCCAGCAGCCAAGGGCTAGCGGGGTACAATGAGCAGTTCTTC
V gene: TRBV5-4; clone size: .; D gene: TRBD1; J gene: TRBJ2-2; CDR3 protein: CASRTGQGYAGELFF; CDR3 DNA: TGTGCCAGCAGAACGGGACAGGGATATGCCGGGGAGCTGTTTTTT
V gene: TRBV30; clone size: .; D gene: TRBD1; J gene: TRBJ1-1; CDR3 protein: CAWGTGGMNTEAFF; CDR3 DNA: TGTGCCTGGGGGACAGGGGGTATGAACACTGAAGCTTTCTTT
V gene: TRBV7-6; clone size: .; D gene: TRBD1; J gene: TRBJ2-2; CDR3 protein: CASSQGTANTGELFF; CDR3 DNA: TGTGCCAGCAGCCAGGGGACAGCGAACACCGGGGAGCTGTTTTTT
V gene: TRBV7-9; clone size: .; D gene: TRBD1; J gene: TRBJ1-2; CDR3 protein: CASSLAGTEHYGYTF; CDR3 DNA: TGTGCCAGCAGCTTAGCAGGGACAGAACACTATGGCTACACCTTC
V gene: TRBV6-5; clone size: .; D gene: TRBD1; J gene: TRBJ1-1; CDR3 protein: CASSIDRVNTEAFF; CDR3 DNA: TGTGCCAGCAGCATAGACAGGGTGAACACTGAAGCTTTCTTT
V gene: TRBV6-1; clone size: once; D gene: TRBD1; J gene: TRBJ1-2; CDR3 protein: CASSPGGSSSYGYTF; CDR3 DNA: TGTGCCAGCAGTCCAGGGGGTTCCTCGTCGTATGGCTACACCTTC
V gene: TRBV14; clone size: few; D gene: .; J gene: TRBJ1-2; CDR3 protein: CASSQEILQAGYTF; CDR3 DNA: TGTGCCAGCAGCCAAGAAATCCTGCAAGCCGGCTACACCTTC
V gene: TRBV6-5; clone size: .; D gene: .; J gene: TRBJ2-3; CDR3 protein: CASSPRSEVGDTQYF; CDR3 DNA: TGTGCCAGCAGTCCCCGGTCGGAGGTTGGAGATACGCAGTATTTT
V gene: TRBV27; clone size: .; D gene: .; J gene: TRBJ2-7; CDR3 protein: CASATSYEQYF; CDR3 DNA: TGTGCCAGCGCAACTTCCTACGAGCAGTACTTC
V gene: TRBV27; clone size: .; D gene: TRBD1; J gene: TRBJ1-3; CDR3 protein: CASSLYRDSGNTIYF; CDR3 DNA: TGTGCCAGCAGTTTATACCGGGACAGCGGAAACACCATATATTTT